The 5 T cell receptor beta chains in this list originate from one sample, sequenced in a study of blood T cell repertoires in COVID-19 (dated by TCRdb to 2018 to 2020). The receptor library was made with the immunoSEQ multiplex PCR assay. TCRdb holds this immuneACCESS table with in-frame rearrangements only. Some clones are missing; in checked studies, unresolved V genes explain under half, and the rest has no known cause. Across this sample there are about 270,000 clones, with approximately 87% seen only once. Approximately 12% of the sample goes to the ten largest clones. Input material: peripheral blood. These receptors were obtained from a young woman with COVID-19, enrolled during active disease.

The rearrangement uses TRBV25-1 and TRBJ1-1, with D perhaps TRBD1 (5 bases). Germline V CDR1 and CDR2: MGHDK, SYGVNS. The CDR3 length is 15 residues. Trimming stripped 1 base from V and 4 bases from J, with 13 bases between. The CDR3 sequence is CASSELRGVITEAFF. In nucleotides, the CDR3 is TGTGCCAGCAGTGAATTACGGGGGGTCATCACTGAAGCTTTCTTT.

V and J are TRBV11-1 and TRBJ1-2, with TRBD1 as a possible D gene (5 bases). CDR3 length: 15 residues. V was trimmed by 5 bases and J by 5 bases, leaving 18 bases between them. Germline V lookup: CDR1 SGHAT, CDR2 FQDESV (reference sequence). The CDR3 nucleotides are TGTGCCAGCAGCCCATTTGACAGCAGCAATTATGGCTACACCTTC. It specifies CASSPFDSSNYGYTF.

This chain connects TRBV19 to TRBJ1-3, with 8 bases lining up with TRBD1. CDR1 LNHDA and CDR2 SQIVND come from the germline V gene (reference sequence). The CDR3 extends over 15 amino acids. The V gene end was trimmed by 4 bases and the J gene end by 2 bases; junction bases not matched to a gene: 4. The CDR3 DNA reads as TGTGCCAGTAGTAGCAGGGGGCCGGCTGGAAACACCATATATTTT. Translated, it gives CASSSRGPAGNTIYF.

This clone was seen only a few times. CDR3 amino acids: CASSGGGNLNSGANVLTF. CDR3 DNA: TGTGCCAGCAGTGGCGGAGGGAACCTAAACTCTGGGGCCAACGTCCTGACTTTC. The V call is TRBV14, the J call TRBJ2-6, with a tentative D call TRBD2 (6 bases). The germline gives CDR1 SGHDN, CDR2 FVKESK. V lost 6 bases, J lost 0 bases, and 18 bases lay in between. The CDR3 runs to 18 residues.

The V gene is TRBV2, the J gene TRBJ1-5; D perhaps matches TRBD1 (6 bases). Trimming cost V 7 bases and J 7 bases, with 11 bases left between them. The length of the CDR3 is 12 residues. CDR1 SNHLY and CDR2 FYNNEI come from the germline V gene. The CDR3 here is CASNRVEQPQHF. The CDR3 DNA sequence: TGTGCCAGCAACAGGGTTGAACAGCCCCAGCATTTT.